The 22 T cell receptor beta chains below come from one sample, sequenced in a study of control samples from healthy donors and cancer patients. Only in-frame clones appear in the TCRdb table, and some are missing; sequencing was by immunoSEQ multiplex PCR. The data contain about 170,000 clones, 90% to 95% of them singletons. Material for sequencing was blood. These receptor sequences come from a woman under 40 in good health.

Here the CDR3 DNA reads TGTGCCAGCAGCCAGGGGGAGGCGACTGAAGCTTTCTTT. This encodes CASSQGEATEAFF. The gene calls are TRBV6-2 or TRBV6-3 and TRBJ1-1; 7 nucleotides align to TRBD1. Trimming removed 6 bases from V and 5 bases from J; junction bases left unmatched: 6. This CDR3 region has 13 residues. Germline assignment: CDR1 MNHEY and CDR2 SVGEGT.

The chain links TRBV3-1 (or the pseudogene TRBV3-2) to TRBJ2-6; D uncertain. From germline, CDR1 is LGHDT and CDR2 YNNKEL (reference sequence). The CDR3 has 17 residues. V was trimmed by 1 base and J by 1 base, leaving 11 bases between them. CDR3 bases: TGTGCCAGCAGCCAAGGGGTTAGGTATTCTGGGGCCAACGTCCTGACTTTC. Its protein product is CASSQGVRYSGANVLTF.

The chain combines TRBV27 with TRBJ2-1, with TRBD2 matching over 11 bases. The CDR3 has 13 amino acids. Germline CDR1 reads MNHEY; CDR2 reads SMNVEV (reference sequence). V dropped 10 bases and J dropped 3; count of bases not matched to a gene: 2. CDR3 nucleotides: TGTGCCACCCTAGCGGGAGGCTACAATGAGCAGTTCTTC. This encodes CATLAGGYNEQFF.

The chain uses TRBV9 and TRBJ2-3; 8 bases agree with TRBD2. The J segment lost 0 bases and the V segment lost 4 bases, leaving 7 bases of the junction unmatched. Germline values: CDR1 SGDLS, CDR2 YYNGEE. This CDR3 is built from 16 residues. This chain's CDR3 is CASSLISGASTDTQYF. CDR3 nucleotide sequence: TGTGCCAGCAGCTTGATTAGCGGGGCCAGCACAGATACGCAGTATTTT.

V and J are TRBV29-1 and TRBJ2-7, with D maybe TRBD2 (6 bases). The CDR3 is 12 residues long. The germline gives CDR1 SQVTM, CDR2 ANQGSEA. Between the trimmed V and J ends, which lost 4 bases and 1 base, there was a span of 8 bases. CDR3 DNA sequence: TGCAGCGTTGTGGAGGGGTCCTACGAGCAGTACTTC. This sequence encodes CSVVEGSYEQYF.

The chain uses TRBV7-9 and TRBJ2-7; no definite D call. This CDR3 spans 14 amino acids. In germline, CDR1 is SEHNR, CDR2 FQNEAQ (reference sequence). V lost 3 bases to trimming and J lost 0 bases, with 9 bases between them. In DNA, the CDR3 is TGTGCCAGCAGCTTTCGCGGAAGCTCCTACGAGCAGTACTTC. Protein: CASSFRGSSYEQYF. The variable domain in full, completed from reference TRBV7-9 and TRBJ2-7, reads DTGVSQNPRHKITKRGQNVTFRCDPISEHNRLYWYRQTLGQGPEFLTYFQNEAQLEKSRLLSDRFSAERPKGSFSTLEIQRTEQGDSAMYLCASSFRGSSYEQYFGPGTRLTVT.

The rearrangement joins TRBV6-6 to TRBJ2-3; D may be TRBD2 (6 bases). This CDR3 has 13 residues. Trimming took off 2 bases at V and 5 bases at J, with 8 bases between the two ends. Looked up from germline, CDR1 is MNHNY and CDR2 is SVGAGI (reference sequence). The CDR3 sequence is CASSYRELDTQYF. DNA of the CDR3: TGTGCCAGCAGTTACCGGGAGCTAGATACGCAGTATTTT.

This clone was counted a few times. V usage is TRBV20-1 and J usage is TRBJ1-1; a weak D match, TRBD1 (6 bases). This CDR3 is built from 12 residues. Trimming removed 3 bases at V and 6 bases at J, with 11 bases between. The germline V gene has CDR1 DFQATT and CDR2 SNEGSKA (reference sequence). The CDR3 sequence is CSASDTGPEAFF. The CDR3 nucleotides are TGCAGTGCTAGTGATACAGGGCCTGAAGCTTTCTTT.

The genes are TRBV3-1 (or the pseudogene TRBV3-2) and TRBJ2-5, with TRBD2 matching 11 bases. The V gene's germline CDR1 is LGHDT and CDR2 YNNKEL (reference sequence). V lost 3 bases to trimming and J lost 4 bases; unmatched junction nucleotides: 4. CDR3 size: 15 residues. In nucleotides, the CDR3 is TGTGCCAGCAGCCAGGGCCTAGCGGGAGGAGAGACCCAGTACTTC. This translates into CASSQGLAGGETQYF.

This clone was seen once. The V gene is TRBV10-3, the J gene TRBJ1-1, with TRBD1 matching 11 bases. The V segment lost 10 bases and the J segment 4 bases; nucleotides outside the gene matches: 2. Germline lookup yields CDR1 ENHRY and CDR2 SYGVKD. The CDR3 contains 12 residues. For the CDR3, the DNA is TGTGCCACCGGACAGGGGGCCACTGAAGCTTTCTTT. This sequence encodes CATGQGATEAFF.

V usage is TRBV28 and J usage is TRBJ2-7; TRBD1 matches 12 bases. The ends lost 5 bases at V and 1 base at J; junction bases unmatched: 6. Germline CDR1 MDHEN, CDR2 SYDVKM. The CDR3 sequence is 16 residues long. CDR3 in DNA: TGTGCCAGCAGTGGACCGGGACAGGGGGCTTCCTACGAGCAGTACTTC. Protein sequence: CASSGPGQGASYEQYF. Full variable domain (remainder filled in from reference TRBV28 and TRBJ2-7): DVKVTQSSRYLVKRTGEKVFLECVQDMDHENMFWYRQDPGLGLRLIYFSYDVKMKEKGDIPEGYSVSREKKERFSLILESASTNQTSMYLCASSGPGQGASYEQYFGPGTRLTVT.

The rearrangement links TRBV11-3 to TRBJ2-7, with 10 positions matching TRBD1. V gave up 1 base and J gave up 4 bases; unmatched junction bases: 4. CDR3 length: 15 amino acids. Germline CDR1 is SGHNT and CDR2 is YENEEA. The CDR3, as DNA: TGTGCCAGCAGCTTAGGAGGGACAGGGGATTACGAGCAGTACTTC. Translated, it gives CASSLGGTGDYEQYF.

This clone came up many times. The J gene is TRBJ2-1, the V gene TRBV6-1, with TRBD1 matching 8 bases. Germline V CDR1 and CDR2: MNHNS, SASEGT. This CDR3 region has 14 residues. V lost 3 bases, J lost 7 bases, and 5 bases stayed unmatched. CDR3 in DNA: TGTGCCAGCAGTGATGGGACAGGCGGGAATGAGCAGTTCTTC. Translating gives CASSDGTGGNEQFF.

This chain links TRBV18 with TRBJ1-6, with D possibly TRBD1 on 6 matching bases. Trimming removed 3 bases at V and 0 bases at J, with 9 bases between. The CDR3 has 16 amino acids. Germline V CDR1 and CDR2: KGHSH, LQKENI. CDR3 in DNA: TGTGCCAGCTCACCGTGGACAGTCTCCTATAATTCACCCCTCCACTTT. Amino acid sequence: CASSPWTVSYNSPLHF. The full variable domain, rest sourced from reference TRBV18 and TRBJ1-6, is NAGVMQNPRHLVRRRGQEARLRCSPMKGHSHVYWYRQLPEEGLKFMVYLQKENIIDESGMPKERFSAEFPKEGPSILRIQQVVRGDSAAYFCASSPWTVSYNSPLHFGNGTRLTVT.

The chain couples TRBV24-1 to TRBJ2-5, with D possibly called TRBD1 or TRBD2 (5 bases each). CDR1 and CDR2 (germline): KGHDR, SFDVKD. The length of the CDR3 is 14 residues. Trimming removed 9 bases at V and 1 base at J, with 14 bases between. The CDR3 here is CATQAPGPQETQYF. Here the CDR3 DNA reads TGTGCCACCCAGGCACCGGGACCCCAAGAGACCCAGTACTTC.

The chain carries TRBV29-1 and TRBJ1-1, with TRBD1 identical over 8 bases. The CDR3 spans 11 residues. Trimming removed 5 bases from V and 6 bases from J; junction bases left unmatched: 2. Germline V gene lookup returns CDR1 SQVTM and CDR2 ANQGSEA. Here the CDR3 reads CSVPGGAEAFF. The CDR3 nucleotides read TGCAGCGTTCCAGGGGGCGCTGAAGCTTTCTTT.

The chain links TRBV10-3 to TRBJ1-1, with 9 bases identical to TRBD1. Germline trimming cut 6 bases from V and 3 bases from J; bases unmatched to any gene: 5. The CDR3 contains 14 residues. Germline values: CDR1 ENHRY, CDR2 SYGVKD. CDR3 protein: CAISNRGPDTEAFF. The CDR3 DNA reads TGTGCCATCAGCAACAGGGGGCCGGACACTGAAGCTTTCTTT.

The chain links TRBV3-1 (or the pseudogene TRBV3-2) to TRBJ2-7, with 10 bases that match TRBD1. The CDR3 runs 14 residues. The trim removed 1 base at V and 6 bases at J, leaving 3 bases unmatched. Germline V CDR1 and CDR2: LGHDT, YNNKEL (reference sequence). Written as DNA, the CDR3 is TGTGCCAGCAGCCAAGGACAGGGGGCATTCGAGCAGTACTTC. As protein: CASSQGQGAFEQYF.

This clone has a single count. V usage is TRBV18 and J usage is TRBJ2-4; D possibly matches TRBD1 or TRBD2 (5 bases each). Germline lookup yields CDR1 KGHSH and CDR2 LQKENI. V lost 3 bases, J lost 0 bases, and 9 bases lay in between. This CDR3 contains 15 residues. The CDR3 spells CASSPGDVAKNIQYF. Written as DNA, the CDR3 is TGTGCCAGCTCACCCGGGGACGTAGCCAAAAACATTCAGTACTTC.

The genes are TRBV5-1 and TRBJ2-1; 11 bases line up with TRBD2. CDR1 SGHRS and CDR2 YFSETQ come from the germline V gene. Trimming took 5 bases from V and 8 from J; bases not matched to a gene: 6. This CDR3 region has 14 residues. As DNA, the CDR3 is TGCGCCAGCAGGTTAGCGGGGGGGCCGGATGAGCAGTTCTTC. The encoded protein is CASRLAGGPDEQFF.

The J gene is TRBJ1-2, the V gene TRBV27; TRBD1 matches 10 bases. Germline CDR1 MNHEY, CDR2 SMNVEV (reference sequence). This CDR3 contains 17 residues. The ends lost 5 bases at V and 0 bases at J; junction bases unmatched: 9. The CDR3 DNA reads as TGTGCCAGCAGTCACTCACCGGGACAGGGGTCTAACTATGGCTACACCTTC. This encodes CASSHSPGQGSNYGYTF.

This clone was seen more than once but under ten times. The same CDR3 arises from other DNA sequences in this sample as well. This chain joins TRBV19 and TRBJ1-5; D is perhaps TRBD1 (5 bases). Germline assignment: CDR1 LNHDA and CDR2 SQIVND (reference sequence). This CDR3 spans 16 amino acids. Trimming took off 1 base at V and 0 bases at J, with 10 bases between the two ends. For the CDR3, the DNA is TGTGCCAGTAGTATAGTCCGGGGCTATAGCAATCAGCCCCAGCATTTT. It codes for CASSIVRGYSNQPQHF.